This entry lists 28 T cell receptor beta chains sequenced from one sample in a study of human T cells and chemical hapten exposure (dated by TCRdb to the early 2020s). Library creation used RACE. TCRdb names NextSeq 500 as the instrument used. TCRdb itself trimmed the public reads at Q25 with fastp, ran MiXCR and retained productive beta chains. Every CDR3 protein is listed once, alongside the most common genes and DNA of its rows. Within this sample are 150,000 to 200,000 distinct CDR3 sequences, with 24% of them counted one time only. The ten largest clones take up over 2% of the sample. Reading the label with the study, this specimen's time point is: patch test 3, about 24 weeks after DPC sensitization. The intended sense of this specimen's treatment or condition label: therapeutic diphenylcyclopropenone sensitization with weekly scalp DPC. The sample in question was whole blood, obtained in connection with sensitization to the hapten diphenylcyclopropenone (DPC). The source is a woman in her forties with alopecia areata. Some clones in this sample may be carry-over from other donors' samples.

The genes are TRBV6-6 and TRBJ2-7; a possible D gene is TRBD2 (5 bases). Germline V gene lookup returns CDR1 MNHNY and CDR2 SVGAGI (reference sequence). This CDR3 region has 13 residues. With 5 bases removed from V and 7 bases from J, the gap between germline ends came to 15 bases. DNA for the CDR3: TGTGCCAGCAGTCAGCCCACCCCGGGAGAGCAGTACTTC. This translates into CASSQPTPGEQYF.

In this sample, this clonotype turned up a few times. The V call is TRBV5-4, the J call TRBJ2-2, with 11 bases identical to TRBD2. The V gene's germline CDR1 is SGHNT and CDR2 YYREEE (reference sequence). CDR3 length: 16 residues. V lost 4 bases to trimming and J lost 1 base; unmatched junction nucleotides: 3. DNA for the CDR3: TGTGCCAGCAGCCCCGGGACTAGCGGGAACACCGGGGAGCTGTTTTTT. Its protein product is CASSPGTSGNTGELFF.

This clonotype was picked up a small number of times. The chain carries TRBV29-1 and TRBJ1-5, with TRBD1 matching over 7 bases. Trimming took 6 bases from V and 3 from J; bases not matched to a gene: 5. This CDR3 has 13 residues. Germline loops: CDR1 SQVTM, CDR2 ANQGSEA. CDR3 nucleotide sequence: TGCAGCGTGGCAGGACAGGTCAATCAGCCCCAGCATTTT. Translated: CSVAGQVNQPQHF.

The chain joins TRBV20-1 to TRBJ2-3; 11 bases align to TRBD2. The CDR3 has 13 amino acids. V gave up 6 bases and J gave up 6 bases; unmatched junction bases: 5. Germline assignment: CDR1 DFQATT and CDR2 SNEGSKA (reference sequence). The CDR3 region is CSATSGRTDTQYF. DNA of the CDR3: TGCAGTGCCACTAGCGGGAGAACTGATACGCAGTATTTT.

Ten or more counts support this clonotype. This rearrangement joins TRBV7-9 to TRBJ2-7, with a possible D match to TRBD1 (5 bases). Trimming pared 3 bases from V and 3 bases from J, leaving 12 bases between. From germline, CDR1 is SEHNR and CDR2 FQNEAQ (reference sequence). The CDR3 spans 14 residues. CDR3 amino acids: CASSFPTEHYEQYF. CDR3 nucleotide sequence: TGTGCCAGCAGCTTCCCGACAGAACACTACGAGCAGTACTTC.

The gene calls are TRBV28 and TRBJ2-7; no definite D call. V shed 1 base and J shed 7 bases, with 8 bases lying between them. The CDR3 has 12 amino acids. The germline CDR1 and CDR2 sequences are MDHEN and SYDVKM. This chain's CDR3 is CASSLLGLEQYF. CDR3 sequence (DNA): TGTGCCAGCAGTTTATTAGGCCTTGAGCAGTACTTC. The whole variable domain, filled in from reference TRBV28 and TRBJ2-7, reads DVKVTQSSRYLVKRTGEKVFLECVQDMDHENMFWYRQDPGLGLRLIYFSYDVKMKEKGDIPEGYSVSREKKERFSLILESASTNQTSMYLCASSLLGLEQYFGPGTRLTVT.

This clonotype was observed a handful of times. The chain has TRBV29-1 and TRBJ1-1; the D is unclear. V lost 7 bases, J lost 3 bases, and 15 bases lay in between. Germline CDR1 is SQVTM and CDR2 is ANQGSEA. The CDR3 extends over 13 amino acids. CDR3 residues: CSASSGSYTEAFF. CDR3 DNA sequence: TGCAGCGCATCGTCGGGGTCTTACACTGAAGCTTTCTTT.

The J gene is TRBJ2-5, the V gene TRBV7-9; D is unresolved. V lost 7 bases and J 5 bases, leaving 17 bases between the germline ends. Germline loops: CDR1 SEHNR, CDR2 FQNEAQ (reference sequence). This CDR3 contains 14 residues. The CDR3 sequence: CASIPPVGPETQYF. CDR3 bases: TGTGCCAGCATCCCCCCTGTGGGTCCGGAGACCCAGTACTTC.

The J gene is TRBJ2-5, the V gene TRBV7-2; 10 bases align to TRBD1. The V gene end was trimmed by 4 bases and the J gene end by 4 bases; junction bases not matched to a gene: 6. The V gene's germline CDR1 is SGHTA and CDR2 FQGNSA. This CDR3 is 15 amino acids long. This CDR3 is CASSSGTGARETQYF. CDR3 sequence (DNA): TGTGCCAGCAGCTCTGGGACAGGGGCTCGAGAGACCCAGTACTTC.

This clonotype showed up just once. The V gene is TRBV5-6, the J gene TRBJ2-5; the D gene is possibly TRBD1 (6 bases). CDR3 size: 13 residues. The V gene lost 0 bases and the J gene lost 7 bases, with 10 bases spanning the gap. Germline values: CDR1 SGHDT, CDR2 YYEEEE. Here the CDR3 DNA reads TGTGCCAGCAGCTTGGGACAGGAAATGACCCAGTACTTC. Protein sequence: CASSLGQEMTQYF.

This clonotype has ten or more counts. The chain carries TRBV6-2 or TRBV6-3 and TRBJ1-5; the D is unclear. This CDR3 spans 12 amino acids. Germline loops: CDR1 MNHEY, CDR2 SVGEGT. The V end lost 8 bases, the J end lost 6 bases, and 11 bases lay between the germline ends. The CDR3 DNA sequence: TGTGCCAGCGCGGCAGAACGTCAGCCCCAGCATTTT. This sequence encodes CASAAERQPQHF.

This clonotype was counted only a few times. CDR3 sequence: CSVDSSGRGDTQYF. The CDR3 nucleotides read TGCAGCGTTGACAGTAGCGGTAGGGGAGATACGCAGTATTTT. The V call is TRBV29-1, the J call TRBJ2-3; possible D gene TRBD2, 6 bases. This CDR3 spans 14 amino acids. V was clipped by 3 bases and J by 5 bases, with 15 bases between them. Germline CDR1 is SQVTM and CDR2 is ANQGSEA.

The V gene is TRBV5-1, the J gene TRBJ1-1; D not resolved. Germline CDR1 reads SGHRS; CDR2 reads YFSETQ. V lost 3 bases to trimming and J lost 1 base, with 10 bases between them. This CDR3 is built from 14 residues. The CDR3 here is CASSSRGSNTEAFF. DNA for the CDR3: TGCGCCAGCAGCTCGCGCGGATCGAACACTGAAGCTTTCTTT.

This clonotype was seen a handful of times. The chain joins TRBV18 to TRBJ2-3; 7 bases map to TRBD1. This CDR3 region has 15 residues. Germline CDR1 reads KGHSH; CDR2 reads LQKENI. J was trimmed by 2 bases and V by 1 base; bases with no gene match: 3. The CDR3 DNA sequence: TGTGCCAGCTCACCACAGGGGGCCATCACAGATACGCAGTATTTT. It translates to CASSPQGAITDTQYF.

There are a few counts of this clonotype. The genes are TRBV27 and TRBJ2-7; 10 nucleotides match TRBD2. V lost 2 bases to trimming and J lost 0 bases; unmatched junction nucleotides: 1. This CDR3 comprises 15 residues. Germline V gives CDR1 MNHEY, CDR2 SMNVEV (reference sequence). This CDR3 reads CASSLLAGVSYEQYF. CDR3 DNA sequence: TGTGCCAGCAGTTTACTAGCGGGGGTCTCCTACGAGCAGTACTTC.

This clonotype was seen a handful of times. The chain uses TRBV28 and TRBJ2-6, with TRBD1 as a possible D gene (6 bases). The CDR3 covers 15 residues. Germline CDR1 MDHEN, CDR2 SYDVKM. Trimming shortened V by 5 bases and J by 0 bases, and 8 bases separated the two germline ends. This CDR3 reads CASSRDTSGANVLTF. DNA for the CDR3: TGTGCCAGCAGTAGGGACACCTCTGGGGCCAACGTCCTGACTTTC.

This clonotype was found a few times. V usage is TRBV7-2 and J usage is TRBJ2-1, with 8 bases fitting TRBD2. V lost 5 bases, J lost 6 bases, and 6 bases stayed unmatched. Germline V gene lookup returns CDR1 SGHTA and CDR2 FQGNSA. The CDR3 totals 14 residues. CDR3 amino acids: CASSRLLAANEQFF. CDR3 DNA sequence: TGTGCCAGCAGCCGCCTACTAGCGGCCAATGAGCAGTTCTTC.

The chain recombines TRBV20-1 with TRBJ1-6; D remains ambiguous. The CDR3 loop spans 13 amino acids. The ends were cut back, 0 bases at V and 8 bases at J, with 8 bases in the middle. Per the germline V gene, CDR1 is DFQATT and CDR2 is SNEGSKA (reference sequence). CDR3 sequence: CSARDYGDSPLHF. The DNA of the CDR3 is TGCAGTGCTAGAGATTACGGGGATTCACCCCTCCACTTT.

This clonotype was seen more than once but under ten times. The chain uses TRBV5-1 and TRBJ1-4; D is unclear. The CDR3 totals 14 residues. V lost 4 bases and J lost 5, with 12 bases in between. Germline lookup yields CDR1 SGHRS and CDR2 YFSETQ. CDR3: CASSLDGSNEKLFF. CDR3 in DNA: TGCGCCAGCAGCCTGGACGGTTCAAATGAAAAACTGTTTTTT.

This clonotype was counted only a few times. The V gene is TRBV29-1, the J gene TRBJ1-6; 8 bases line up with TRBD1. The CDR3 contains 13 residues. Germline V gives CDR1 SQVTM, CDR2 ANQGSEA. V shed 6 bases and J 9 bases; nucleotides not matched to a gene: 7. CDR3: CSVRQGLGSPLHF. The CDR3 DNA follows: TGCAGCGTACGACAGGGGCTGGGTTCACCCCTCCACTTT.

The CDR3 DNA sequence: TGTGCCAGCAGTTTGGGCCAGGGGAGCCATGAGCAGTTCTTC. Protein product: CASSLGQGSHEQFF. The rearrangement joins TRBV28 to TRBJ2-1; possible D gene TRBD1, 6 bases. The CDR3 has 14 amino acids. V gave up 3 bases and J gave up 8 bases, with 14 bases separating them. The V gene's germline CDR1 is MDHEN and CDR2 SYDVKM. The full variable domain, completed using reference TRBV28 and TRBJ2-1, is DVKVTQSSRYLVKRTGEKVFLECVQDMDHENMFWYRQDPGLGLRLIYFSYDVKMKEKGDIPEGYSVSREKKERFSLILESASTNQTSMYLCASSLGQGSHEQFFGPGTRLTVL.

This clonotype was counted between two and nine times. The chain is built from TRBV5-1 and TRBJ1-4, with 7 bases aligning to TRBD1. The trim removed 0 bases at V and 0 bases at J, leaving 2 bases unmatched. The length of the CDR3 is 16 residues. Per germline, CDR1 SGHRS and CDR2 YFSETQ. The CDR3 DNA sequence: TGCGCCAGCAGCTTGGGGGACAGTGCAACTAATGAAAAACTGTTTTTT. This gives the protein CASSLGDSATNEKLFF.

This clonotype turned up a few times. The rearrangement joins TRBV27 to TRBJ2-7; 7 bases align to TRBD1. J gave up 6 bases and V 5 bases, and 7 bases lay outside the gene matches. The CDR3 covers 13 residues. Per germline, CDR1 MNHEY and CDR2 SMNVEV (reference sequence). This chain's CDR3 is CASSPNDRAEQYF. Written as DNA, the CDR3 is TGTGCCAGCAGTCCGAACGACAGGGCCGAGCAGTACTTC.

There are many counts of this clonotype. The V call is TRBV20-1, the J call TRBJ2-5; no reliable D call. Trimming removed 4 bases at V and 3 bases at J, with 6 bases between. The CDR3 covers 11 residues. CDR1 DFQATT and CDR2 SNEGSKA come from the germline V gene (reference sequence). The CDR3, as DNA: TGCAGTGCTACCTCTAAAGAGACCCAGTACTTC. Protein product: CSATSKETQYF.

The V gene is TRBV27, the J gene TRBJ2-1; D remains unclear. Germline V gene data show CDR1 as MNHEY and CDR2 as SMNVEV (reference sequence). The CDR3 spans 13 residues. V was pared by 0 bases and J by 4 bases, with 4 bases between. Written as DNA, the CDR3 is TGTGCCAGCAGTTTATCCAGGTACAATGAGCAGTTCTTC. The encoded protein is CASSLSRYNEQFF.

The CDR3 nucleotides read TGTGCCAGCAGTACCGTATCTTATGGCTACACCTTC. It specifies CASSTVSYGYTF. This chain links TRBV12-3 or TRBV12-4 with TRBJ1-2; D is unclear. This CDR3 is built from 12 residues. The ends were cut back, 5 bases at V and 5 bases at J, with 9 bases in the middle.

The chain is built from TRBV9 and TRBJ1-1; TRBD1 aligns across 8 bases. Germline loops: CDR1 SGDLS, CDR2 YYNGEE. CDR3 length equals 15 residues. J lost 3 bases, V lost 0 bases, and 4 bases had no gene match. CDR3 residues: CASSVAGGRDTEAFF. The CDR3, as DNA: TGTGCCAGCAGCGTAGCAGGGGGCCGGGACACTGAAGCTTTCTTT.

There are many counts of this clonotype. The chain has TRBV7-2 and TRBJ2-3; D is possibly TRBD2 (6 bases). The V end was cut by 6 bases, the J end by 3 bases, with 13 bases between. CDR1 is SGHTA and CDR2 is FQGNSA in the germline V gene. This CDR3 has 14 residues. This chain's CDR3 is CASSLAYGTDTQYF. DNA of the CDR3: TGTGCCAGCAGTCTAGCGTACGGGACAGATACGCAGTATTTT.